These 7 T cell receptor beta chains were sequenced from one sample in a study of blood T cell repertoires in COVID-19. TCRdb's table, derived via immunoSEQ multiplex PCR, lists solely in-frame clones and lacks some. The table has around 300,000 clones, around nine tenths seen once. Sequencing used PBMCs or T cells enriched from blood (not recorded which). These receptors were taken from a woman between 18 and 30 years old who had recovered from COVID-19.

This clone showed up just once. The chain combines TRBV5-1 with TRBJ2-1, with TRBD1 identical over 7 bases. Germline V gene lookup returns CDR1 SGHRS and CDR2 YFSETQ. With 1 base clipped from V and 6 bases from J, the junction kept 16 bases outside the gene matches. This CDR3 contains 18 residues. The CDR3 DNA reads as TGCGCCAGCAGCTTGCCGCTTAACCCAGACAGGGCGTCCAATGAGCAGTTCTTC. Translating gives CASSLPLNPDRASNEQFF.

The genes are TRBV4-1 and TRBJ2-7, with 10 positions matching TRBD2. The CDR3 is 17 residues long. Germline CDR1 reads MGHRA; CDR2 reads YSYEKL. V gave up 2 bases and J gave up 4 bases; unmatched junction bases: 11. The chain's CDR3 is CASSQNLASGGSYEQYF. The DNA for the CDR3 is TGCGCCAGCAGCCAAAATCTAGCTAGCGGGGGTTCGTACGAGCAGTACTTC.

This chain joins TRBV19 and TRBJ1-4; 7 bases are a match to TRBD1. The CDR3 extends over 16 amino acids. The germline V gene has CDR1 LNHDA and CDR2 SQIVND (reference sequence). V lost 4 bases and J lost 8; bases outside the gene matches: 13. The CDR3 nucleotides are TGTGCCAGTAGTAGGGTACAGGGGCTAGGAGGCGAAAAACTGTTTTTT. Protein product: CASSRVQGLGGEKLFF.

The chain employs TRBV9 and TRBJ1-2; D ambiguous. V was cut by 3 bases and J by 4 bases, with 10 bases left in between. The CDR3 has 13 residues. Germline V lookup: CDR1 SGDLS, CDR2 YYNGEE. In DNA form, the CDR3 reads TGTGCCAGCAGCGACACCCCTGGCTATGGCTACACCTTC. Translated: CASSDTPGYGYTF.

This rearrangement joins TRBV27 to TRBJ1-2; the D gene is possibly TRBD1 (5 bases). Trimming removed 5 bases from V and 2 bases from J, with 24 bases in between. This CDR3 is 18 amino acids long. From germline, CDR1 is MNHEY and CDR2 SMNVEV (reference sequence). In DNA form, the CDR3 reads TGTGCCAGCAGTCCAAACTCGGGCTCGGGGGGAGGCAACTATGGCTACACCTTC. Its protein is CASSPNSGSGGGNYGYTF.

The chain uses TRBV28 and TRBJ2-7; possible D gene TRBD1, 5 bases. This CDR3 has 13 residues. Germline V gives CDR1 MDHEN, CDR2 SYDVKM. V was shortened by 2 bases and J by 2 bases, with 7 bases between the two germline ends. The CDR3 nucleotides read TGTGCCAGCAGTTTACAGGGTCCCTACGAGCAGTACTTC. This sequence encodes CASSLQGPYEQYF.

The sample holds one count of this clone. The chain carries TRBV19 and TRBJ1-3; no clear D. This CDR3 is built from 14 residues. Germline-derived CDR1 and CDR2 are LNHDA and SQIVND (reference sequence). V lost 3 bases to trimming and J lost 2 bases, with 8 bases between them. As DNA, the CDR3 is TGTGCCAGTAGTATCACCAGCGCTGGAAACACCATATATTTT. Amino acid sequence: CASSITSAGNTIYF. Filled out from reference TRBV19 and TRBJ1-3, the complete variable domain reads DGGITQSPKYLFRKEGQNVTLSCEQNLNHDAMYWYRQDPGQGLRLIYYSQIVNDFQKGDIAEGYSVSREKKESFPLTVTSAQKNPTAFYLCASSITSAGNTIYFGEGSWLTVV.